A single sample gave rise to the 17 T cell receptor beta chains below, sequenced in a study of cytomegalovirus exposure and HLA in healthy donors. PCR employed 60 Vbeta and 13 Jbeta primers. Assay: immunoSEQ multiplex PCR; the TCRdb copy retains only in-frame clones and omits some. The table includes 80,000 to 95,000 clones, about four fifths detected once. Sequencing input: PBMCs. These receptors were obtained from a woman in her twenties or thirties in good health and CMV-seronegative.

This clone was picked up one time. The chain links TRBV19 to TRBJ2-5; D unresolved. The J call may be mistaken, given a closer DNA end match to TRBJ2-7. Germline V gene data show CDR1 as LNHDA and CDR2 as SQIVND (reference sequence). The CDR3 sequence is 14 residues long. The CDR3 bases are TGTGCCAGTAGTATGTTTTTAAGCTCCTACGAGCAGTACTTC. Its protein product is CASSMFLSSYEQYF.

CDR3 protein: CASSPTVISGANVLTF. DNA of the CDR3: TGTGCCAGTAGTCCGACAGTTATCTCTGGGGCCAACGTCCTGACTTTC. The chain has TRBV19 and TRBJ2-6, with D tentatively TRBD1 (5 bases). Germline V lookup: CDR1 LNHDA, CDR2 SQIVND (reference sequence). The CDR3 runs 16 residues. The V and J ends lost 5 bases and 0 bases respectively, with 11 bases between them.

CDR3 amino acids: CASSLVGVAGDTQYF. The CDR3 DNA is TGTGCCAGCAGCTTAGTAGGGGTAGCGGGGGATACGCAGTATTTT. The chain employs TRBV11-2 and TRBJ2-3; 8 bases fit TRBD2. The CDR3 has 15 amino acids. With 1 base clipped from V and 6 bases from J, the junction kept 6 bases outside the gene matches. Germline V gives CDR1 SGHAT, CDR2 FQNNGV.

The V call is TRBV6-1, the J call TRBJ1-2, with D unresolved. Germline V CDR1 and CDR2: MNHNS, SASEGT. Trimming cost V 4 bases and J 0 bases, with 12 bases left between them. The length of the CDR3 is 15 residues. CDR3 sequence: CASSGGLFSNYGYTF. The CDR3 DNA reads TGTGCCAGCAGTGGCGGGCTATTTTCTAACTATGGCTACACCTTC.

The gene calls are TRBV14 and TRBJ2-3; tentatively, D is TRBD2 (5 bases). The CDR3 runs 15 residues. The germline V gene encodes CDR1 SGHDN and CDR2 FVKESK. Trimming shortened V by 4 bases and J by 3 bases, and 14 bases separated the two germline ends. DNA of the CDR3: TGTGCCAGCAGCCTGAAAAGGACTGCTACAGATACGCAGTATTTT. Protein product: CASSLKRTATDTQYF.

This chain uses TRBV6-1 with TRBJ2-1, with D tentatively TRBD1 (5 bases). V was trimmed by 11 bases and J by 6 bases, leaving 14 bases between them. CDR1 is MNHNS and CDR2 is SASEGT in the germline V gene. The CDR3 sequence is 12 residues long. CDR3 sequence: CAAGATTNEQFF. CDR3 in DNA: TGTGCCGCTGGGGCTACCACCAATGAGCAGTTCTTC.

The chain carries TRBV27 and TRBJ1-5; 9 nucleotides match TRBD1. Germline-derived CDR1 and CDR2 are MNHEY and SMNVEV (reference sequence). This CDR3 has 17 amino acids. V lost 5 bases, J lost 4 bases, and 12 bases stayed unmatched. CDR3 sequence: CASSPSTGTGWNQPQHF. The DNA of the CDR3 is TGTGCCAGCAGTCCATCCACCGGGACAGGGTGGAATCAGCCCCAGCATTTT.

CDR3 nucleotide sequence: TGTGCCTGGAGGGTGACAGGGGGGAAAGAGACCCAGTACTTC. Protein: CAWRVTGGKETQYF. The chain is built from TRBV30 and TRBJ2-5; 9 positions match TRBD1. The germline gives CDR1 GTSNPN, CDR2 SVGIG (reference sequence). The trim removed 3 bases at V and 3 bases at J, leaving 5 bases unmatched. The CDR3 has 14 residues.

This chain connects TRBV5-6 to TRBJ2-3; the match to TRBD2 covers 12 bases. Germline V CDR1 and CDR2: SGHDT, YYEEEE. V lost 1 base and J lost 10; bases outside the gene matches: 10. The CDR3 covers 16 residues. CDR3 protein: CASSLRGLAGGEAQYF. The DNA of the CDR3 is TGTGCCAGCAGCTTGCGGGGACTAGCGGGTGGGGAGGCGCAGTATTTT.

Here the CDR3 DNA reads TGTGCCAGTAGTATAGAAGCGGGAGCGTTCGATGAGCAGTTCTTC. Its protein product is CASSIEAGAFDEQFF. This chain connects TRBV19 to TRBJ2-1; 8 bases are shared with TRBD2. CDR3 length equals 15 residues. V shed 0 bases and J 8 bases; nucleotides not matched to a gene: 6. Germline V CDR1 and CDR2: LNHDA, SQIVND (reference sequence). Combining the CDR3 with reference TRBV19 and TRBJ2-1 gives the whole variable domain DGGITQSPKYLFRKEGQNVTLSCEQNLNHDAMYWYRQDPGQGLRLIYYSQIVNDFQKGDIAEGYSVSREKKESFPLTVTSAQKNPTAFYLCASSIEAGAFDEQFFGPGTRLTVL.

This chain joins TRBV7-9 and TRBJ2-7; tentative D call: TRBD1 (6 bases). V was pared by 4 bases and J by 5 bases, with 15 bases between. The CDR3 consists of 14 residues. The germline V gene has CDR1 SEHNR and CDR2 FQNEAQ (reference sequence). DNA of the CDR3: TGTGCCAGCAGCTCCGCCTGGGGGCGGAACGAGCAGTACTTC. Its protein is CASSSAWGRNEQYF.

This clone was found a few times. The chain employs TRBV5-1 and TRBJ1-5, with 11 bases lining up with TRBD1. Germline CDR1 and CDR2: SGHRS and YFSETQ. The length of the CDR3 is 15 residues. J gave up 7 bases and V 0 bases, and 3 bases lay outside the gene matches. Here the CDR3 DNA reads TGCGCCAGCAGCTTGGGGACAGGGGGCGACCAGCCCCAGCATTTT. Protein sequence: CASSLGTGGDQPQHF.

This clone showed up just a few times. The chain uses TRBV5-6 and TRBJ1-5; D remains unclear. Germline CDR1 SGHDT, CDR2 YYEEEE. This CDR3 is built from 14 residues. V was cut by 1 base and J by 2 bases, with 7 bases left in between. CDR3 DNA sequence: TGTGCCAGCAGCTTGCTTCAGGGCAATCAGCCCCAGCATTTT. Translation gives CASSLLQGNQPQHF.

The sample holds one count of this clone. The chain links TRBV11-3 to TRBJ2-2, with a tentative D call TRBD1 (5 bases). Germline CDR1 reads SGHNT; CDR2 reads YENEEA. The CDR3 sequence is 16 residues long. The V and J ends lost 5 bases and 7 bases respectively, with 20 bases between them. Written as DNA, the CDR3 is TGTGCCAGCAGCCCCGTTGCCCCAGGGTGGAGCGGGGAGCTGTTTTTT. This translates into CASSPVAPGWSGELFF.

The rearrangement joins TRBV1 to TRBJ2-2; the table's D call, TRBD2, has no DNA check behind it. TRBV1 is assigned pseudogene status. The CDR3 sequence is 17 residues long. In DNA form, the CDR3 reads TGCACCAGCAGCCAAGAGAGTAGGACTAGCTACACCGGGGAGCTGTTTTTT. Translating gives CTSSQESRTSYTGELFF.

CDR3 protein: CASSIGGSQETQYF. DNA of the CDR3: TGTGCCAGTAGTATAGGGGGCAGCCAAGAGACCCAGTACTTC. This sequence joins TRBV19 and TRBJ2-5, with D possibly matching TRBD1 (5 bases). The CDR3 contains 14 residues. The germline V and J ends were trimmed by 1 base and 1 base, with 7 bases remaining between them. CDR1 and CDR2 (germline): LNHDA, SQIVND (reference sequence).

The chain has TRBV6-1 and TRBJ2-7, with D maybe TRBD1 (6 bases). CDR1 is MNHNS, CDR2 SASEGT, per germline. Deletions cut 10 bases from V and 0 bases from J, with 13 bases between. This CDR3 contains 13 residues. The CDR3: CAIADRHSYEQYF. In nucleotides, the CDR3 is TGTGCCATCGCGGACAGACACTCCTACGAGCAGTACTTC.